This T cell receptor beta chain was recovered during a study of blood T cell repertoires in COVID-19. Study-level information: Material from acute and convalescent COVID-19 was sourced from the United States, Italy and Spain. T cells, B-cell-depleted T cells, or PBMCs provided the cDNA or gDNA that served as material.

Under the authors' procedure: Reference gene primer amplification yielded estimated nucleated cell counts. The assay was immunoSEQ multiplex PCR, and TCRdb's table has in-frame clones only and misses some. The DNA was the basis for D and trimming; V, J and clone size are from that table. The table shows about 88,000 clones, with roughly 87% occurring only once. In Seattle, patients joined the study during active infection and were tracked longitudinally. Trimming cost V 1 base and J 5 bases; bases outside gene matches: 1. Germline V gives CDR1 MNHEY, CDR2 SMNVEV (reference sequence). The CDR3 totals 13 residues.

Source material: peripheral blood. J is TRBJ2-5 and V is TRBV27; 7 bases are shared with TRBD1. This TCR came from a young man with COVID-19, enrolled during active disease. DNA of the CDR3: TGTGCCAGCAGTTTATTCAGGGGGGAGACCCAGTACTTC. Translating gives CASSLFRGETQYF.